These 5 T cell receptor beta chains were sequenced from one sample in a study of Tregs in tolerant kidney transplant recipients. The nonmyeloablative bone marrow transplants came from related graft donors, with transient mixed chimerism. Clones were sequenced by immunoSEQ multiplex PCR, and TCRdb holds only the in-frame ones, with some missing. The repertoire table contains about 5,300 clones. The sequences come from CD4+ T cells from blood (PBMCs), collected approximately 15 months after the transplant. The source is a human patient who received a combined kidney and bone marrow transplant. Some T cells may be provided by the graft donor.

A note on this clone: The read halts 3 residues ahead of the CDR3 end, with the missing end drawn from the germline J gene. V is TRBV13 and J is TRBJ2-1; D is perhaps TRBD1 (6 bases). CDR1 and CDR2 from the germline V gene are PRHDT and FYEKMQ (reference sequence). This CDR3 has 15 residues. Deletions cut 5 bases from V and 0 bases from J, with 11 bases between. Incomplete CDR3 DNA: TGTGCCAGCAGCCCGGTAGGGGGCTCCTACAATGAG. It specifies CASSPVGGSYNE. The CDR3, in full, reads CASSPVGGSYNEQFF.

As concerns this clone: The CDR3 goes on 3 residues after the read ends, and that part is filled in from the germline J gene. V usage is TRBV19 and J usage is TRBJ2-5; D not certain. Trimming shortened V by 4 bases and J by 5 bases, and 8 bases separated the two germline ends. Germline assignment: CDR1 LNHDA and CDR2 SQIVND (reference sequence). The CDR3 is 12 residues long. The CDR3 reads CASSRNGETQYF. CDR3 DNA, as far as it was read: TGTGCCAGTAGTAGGAACGGGGAGACC.

A word on this clone: The read is 3 residues too short to cover the CDR3 end, so that end is filled in from the germline J gene. The chain is built from TRBV5-4 and TRBJ2-1, with TRBD1 matching over 10 bases. Germline V gene data show CDR1 as SGHNT and CDR2 as YYREEE (reference sequence). The CDR3 is 16 amino acids. With 0 bases clipped from V and 9 bases from J, the junction kept 9 bases outside the gene matches. CDR3 bases read: TGTGCCAGCAGCTTGGCCTACCGACAGGGGGCCGGTGAG. Translating it yields CASSLAYRQGAGE. The whole CDR3 protein is CASSLAYRQGAGEQFF.

Turning to this clone: The read finishes 3 residues shy of the CDR3 end, and the germline J gene is used to complete it. The genes are TRBV20-1 and TRBJ2-2; a possible D gene is TRBD1 (5 bases). Trimming left V 0 bases short and J 9 bases short, with 14 bases between. Germline loops: CDR1 DFQATT, CDR2 SNEGSKA (reference sequence). This CDR3 has 14 amino acids. CDR3 amino acids: CSARDGAARRELFF. The CDR3 bases that were read are TGCAGTGCTAGAGATGGGGCGGCTCGGCGGGAG.

CDR3 sequence reads: CASSYTSGATYEQYF. The sequenced part of the CDR3 DNA is TGTGCCAGCAGCTACACTAGCGGGGCTACCTACGAG. The chain carries TRBV11-2 and TRBJ2-7, with 10 bases fitting TRBD2. The read falls 3 residues short of the CDR3 end, and the missing part is taken from the germline J gene. Germline CDR1 SGHAT, CDR2 FQNNGV. The CDR3 has 15 amino acids. After removal of 4 bases from V and 2 bases from J, the junction contained 5 bases not matched to a gene.